Here is one T cell receptor (beta chain) with its context. Its target is unknown. The sample is drawn from a study of shared clonotypes between healthy human individuals. Study-wide findings and caveats: Depth of sequencing was expected to influence donor clonotype sharing.

The CDR3 spans 13 residues. Germline loops: CDR1 SGHVS, CDR2 FNYEAQ. With V trimmed by 4 bases and J by 12 bases, 8 bases remained unmatched. Several immunoSEQ 96-well plates shared each subset's DNA, each plate a replicate. Methods used by the authors: In the immunoSEQ data, sequences were junction-only and lacked quality scores, so filtering differed. TCRdb keeps only in-frame clones here, not all; method: immunoSEQ multiplex PCR. The DNA gave D and trimming, while V, J and clone size come from that table. The table records roughly 2,500,000 clones, roughly 93% of them present only once. The genes are TRBV7-6 and TRBJ2-1; 8 bases map to TRBD1. The sequence derives from a man aged 18 to 29 in good health. Some clones in this sample may be carry-over from other donors' samples. Sequencing used naive CD4+ T cells from PBMCs. Stated subset: CD45RA+ positively selected. CDR3 nucleotide sequence: TGTGCCAGCAGCTCGACTATCGGGACAGGGCAGTTCTTC. Translated, it gives CASSSTIGTGQFF.